Listed below are T cell receptor beta chains from one sample, sequenced in a study of CD8+CD57+ T cells in acquired aplastic anemia. TCRdb reprocessed the reads via MiXCR and lists one record per CDR3 protein. The sample records roughly 160,000 distinct CDR3 sequences, 71% being singletons. The sample taken for sequencing was sorted CD4+, CD8+, or CD8+CD57+ T cells (not recorded which) from PBMCs. These TCRs come from a human donor with aplastic anemia. CDR3s include the opening cysteine and the closing phenylalanine or tryptophan. The order of the fields is V gene, clone size, J gene, D gene, CDR3 protein, CDR3 DNA. The D gene is left open where the match is weak. Expanded clones get a size class; other rows say once, few or many, or leave the size out.

TRBV9,-,TRBJ1-2,TRBD1,CASSARGRGGYTF,TGTGCCAGCAGCGCAAGGGGGCGGGGCGGCTACACCTTC
TRBV19,-,TRBJ2-7,TRBD1,CASSAGTGGWREQYF,TGTGCCAGTAGTGCCGGGACAGGGGGCTGGAGGGAGCAGTACTTC
TRBV20-1,-,TRBJ2-7,-,CSARGQRSYEQYF,TGCAGTGCTCGTGGACAGAGGTCCTACGAGCAGTACTTC
TRBV7-2,-,TRBJ2-1,TRBD2,CASSQGGLAGSQFF,TGTGCCAGCAGCCAAGGGGGACTAGCGGGGTCGCAGTTCTTC
TRBV11-1,-,TRBJ2-7,-,CARRAGDYYEQYF,TGTGCACGGCGGGCAGGGGATTACTACGAGCAGTACTTC
TRBV7-3,-,TRBJ2-5,TRBD1,CASSMTPRQGTQETQYF,TGTGCCAGCAGCATGACCCCTCGACAGGGGACCCAAGAGACCCAGTACTTC
TRBV2,-,TRBJ1-2,TRBD1,CASSGTGTGYYGYTF,TGTGCCAGCAGTGGAACCGGGACAGGGTATTATGGCTACACCTTC
TRBV20-1,-,TRBJ1-5,-,CSASKEGGRLGNQPQHF,TGCAGTGCCTCAAAGGAGGGAGGGCGTTTGGGGAATCAGCCCCAGCATTTT
TRBV7-2,once,TRBJ1-2,-,CASSLSTGSSYGYTF,TGTGCCAGCAGCTTATCCACGGGTTCCAGCTATGGCTACACCTTC
TRBV20-1,once,TRBJ2-7,-,CSARDRREKSYEQYF,TGCAGTGCTAGAGATCGGCGGGAAAAATCCTACGAGCAGTACTTC
TRBV20-1,-,TRBJ2-7,-,CSARDAGSDDEQYF,TGCAGTGCTAGAGATGCCGGTTCTGACGACGAGCAGTACTTC
TRBV24-1,-,TRBJ2-1,-,CATSAQSSYNEQFF,TGTGCCACCAGTGCACAGTCCTCCTACAATGAGCAGTTCTTC
TRBV7-8,-,TRBJ2-5,-,CASSLAGSAETQYF,TGTGCCAGCAGCTTAGCCGGTTCAGCGGAGACCCAGTACTTC
TRBV25-1,-,TRBJ2-5,TRBD2,CASSEGTSGGETQYF,TGTGCCAGCAGTGAGGGCACTAGCGGTGGAGAGACCCAGTACTTC
TRBV20-1,-,TRBJ2-7,-,CSASLGAYEQYF,TGCAGTGCTTCATTAGGGGCCTACGAGCAGTACTTC
TRBV5-5,-,TRBJ2-5,-,CASSSHGWETQYF,TGTGCCAGCAGCTCCCACGGTTGGGAGACCCAGTACTTC
TRBV10-1,-,TRBJ1-1,-,CASSDVRGGGTEAFF,TGCGCCAGCAGTGACGTTAGGGGGGGAGGGACTGAAGCTTTCTTT
TRBV6-4,medium-sized,TRBJ2-3,-,CASSDSVGSSTDTQYF,TGTGCCAGCAGTGACTCTGTGGGATCATCCACAGATACGCAGTATTTT
TRBV7-3,few,TRBJ2-2,-,CASSYYQGTGELFF,TGTGCCAGCAGCTATTACCAGGGGACCGGGGAGCTGTTTTTT
TRBV20-1,few,TRBJ2-6,-,CSAHLSGANVLTF,TGCAGTGCCCACCTCTCTGGGGCCAACGTCCTGACTTTC
TRBV10-3,many,TRBJ2-6,TRBD1,CAISGQGQSSGANVLTF,TGTGCCATCAGTGGACAGGGGCAGTCCTCTGGGGCCAACGTCCTGACTTTC
TRBV6-6,-,TRBJ1-1,-,CASSYSKSGNTEAFF,TGTGCCAGCAGTTACTCGAAATCGGGGAACACTGAAGCTTTCTTT
TRBV12-3/TRBV12-4,-,TRBJ2-3,-,CASSRGGSTDTQYF,TGTGCCAGCTCTCGAGGCGGAAGCACAGATACGCAGTATTTT
TRBV19,few,TRBJ2-3,-,CASSTSTSITDTQYF,TGTGCCAGTAGTACCTCGACTAGTATCACAGATACGCAGTATTTT
TRBV24-1,-,TRBJ2-3,-,CATSHRDIKKDTQYF,TGTGCCACCAGTCACCGGGACATCAAAAAAGATACGCAGTATTTT
TRBV20-1,-,TRBJ1-4,-,CSAPLQTEKLFF,TGCAGTGCTCCGTTACAGACGGAAAAACTGTTTTTT